Only one count was recorded for the clone carrying this T cell receptor (beta chain). Its cognate antigen is unknown. At one end, the junction sequence differs from germline, possibly due to a read error. This CDR3 spans 15 amino acids. The germline V gene has CDR1 KGHSH and CDR2 LQKENI. This specimen comes from a study of CD8 T cells in Susac syndrome. Whole-study findings and limits: Regarding the TCR sequencing and HLA analysis, the study admitted that a relatively small number of individuals were involved.

Random hexamers were used to reverse transcribe an amount of roughly 0.45 to 1 ug RNA. The TCR beta CDR3 was amplified by immunoSEQ multiplex PCR across 54 Vbeta, 13 Jbeta. MiXCR, run by TCRdb on the immunoSEQ multiplex PCR reads, gives a single entry per CDR3 protein. The sample consists of around 280,000 distinct CDR3 sequences, about 92% of them appearing once. The specimen sequenced was CD4+ T cells from PBMCs. This clonotype was sampled from a human donor with multiple sclerosis. This chain connects TRBV18 to TRBJ1-1, with TRBD1 matching 7 bases. This CDR3 reads CASSPQLAGGTEAFF. The CDR3, as DNA: TGTGCCAGCTCGCCACAACTTGCAGGGGGGACTGAAGCTTTCTTT.